The 10 T cell receptor beta chains below all came from one sample that was sequenced in a study of vaccination effects on CD4 cells after COVID-19. The antigens of these receptors remain unknown. Before sequencing took place, the ViraFEST assay used viral peptide pools to expand antigen-specific CD4+ T cells. Subsequent to a culture period of less than twelve days, CD4+ T cells were isolated. Each person got two doses of an mRNA SARS-CoV-2 vaccine, BNT162b2 or mRNA-1273. Some clones are missing from TCRdb's copy, which holds only in-frame ones; the method was immunoSEQ multiplex PCR. Of fewer than 25,000 clones in the sample, around 70% were seen once. The material was CD4+ T cells from PBMCs cultured with HCoV-NL63 spike peptides, obtained after COVID-19 vaccination. All receptors derive from a human donor who received a COVID-19 vaccine.

The rearrangement links TRBV11-2 to TRBJ2-3, with D possibly matching TRBD2 (6 bases). The V end lost 5 bases, the J end lost 2 bases, and 20 bases lay between the germline ends. The germline V gene encodes CDR1 SGHAT and CDR2 FQNNGV. The CDR3 sequence is 17 residues long. CDR3 DNA sequence: TGTGCCAGCAGCCCCACCCTAAATCAGGGACTCACAGATACGCAGTATTTT. Residues: CASSPTLNQGLTDTQYF.

This chain uses TRBV18 with TRBJ1-6; D may be TRBD1 (5 bases). This CDR3 spans 16 amino acids. Trimming removed 0 bases from V and 7 bases from J, with 13 bases in between. In germline, CDR1 is KGHSH, CDR2 LQKENI. The CDR3, as DNA: TGTGCCAGCTCACCACCAATGCAGGGAATCAATTCACCCCTCCACTTT. Encoded protein: CASSPPMQGINSPLHF.

J is TRBJ1-5 and V is TRBV4-2, with D tentatively TRBD1 (5 bases). The germline V and J ends were trimmed by 1 base and 0 bases, with 22 bases remaining between them. The CDR3 loop spans 20 amino acids. Germline V gene lookup returns CDR1 LGHNA and CDR2 YNFKEQ. CDR3 bases: TGTGCCAGCAGCCAAGTATCGAGGGGCCCCGAGTCCTATAGCAATCAGCCCCAGCATTTT. Amino acid sequence: CASSQVSRGPESYSNQPQHF.

This rearrangement joins TRBV15 to TRBJ1-3, with 7 bases lining up with TRBD1. The junction had 17 bases not matched to a gene; V was cut back by 1 base and J by 8 bases. CDR3 size: 18 residues. CDR1 and CDR2 (germline): LNHNV, YYDKDF (reference sequence). This CDR3 is CATSRARVRQGVPHTIYF. CDR3 nucleotide sequence: TGTGCCACCAGCAGAGCAAGAGTAAGACAGGGTGTCCCGCACACCATATATTTT.

The rearrangement links TRBV19 to TRBJ1-1; the D gene is possibly TRBD1 (6 bases). Looked up from germline, CDR1 is LNHDA and CDR2 is SQIVND (reference sequence). The CDR3 is made up of 13 amino acids. V shed 5 bases and J shed 1 base, with 8 bases lying between them. CDR3 protein: CASSQGWNTEAFF. CDR3 nucleotides: TGTGCCAGTAGTCAGGGGTGGAACACTGAAGCTTTCTTT.

The chain combines TRBV7-9 with TRBJ2-7; 9 nucleotides agree with TRBD1. This CDR3 has 14 residues. Germline V CDR1 and CDR2: SEHNR, FQNEAQ (reference sequence). J gave up 1 base and V 4 bases, and 2 bases lay outside the gene matches. For the CDR3, the DNA is TGTGCCAGCAGCTCAGGGACAGGGTCCTACGAGCAGTACTTC. Translating it yields CASSSGTGSYEQYF.

CDR3 region: CASKIAGLNYEQYF. Written as DNA, the CDR3 is TGTGCCAGCAAAATCGCGGGCCTTAACTACGAGCAGTACTTC. The V gene is TRBV6-5, the J gene TRBJ2-7, with a weak D call TRBD2 (5 bases). This CDR3 has 14 residues. Trimming pared 7 bases from V and 3 bases from J, leaving 16 bases between. Per the germline V gene, CDR1 is MNHEY and CDR2 is SVGAGI.

A few counts support this clone. This sequence joins TRBV7-9 and TRBJ2-7; 7 positions agree with TRBD1. Trimming took 5 bases from V and 2 from J; bases not matched to a gene: 9. Looked up from germline, CDR1 is SEHNR and CDR2 is FQNEAQ (reference sequence). The CDR3 spans 15 residues. The CDR3 loop is CASSKGQARAYEQYF. The CDR3 coding sequence is TGTGCCAGCAGCAAAGGACAGGCTCGGGCCTACGAGCAGTACTTC.

This sequence joins TRBV5-1 and TRBJ1-1; TRBD1 matches at 12 bases. This CDR3 region has 16 residues. With 4 bases clipped from V and 4 bases from J, the junction kept 8 bases outside the gene matches. CDR1 and CDR2 (germline): SGHRS, YFSETQ. The CDR3 loop is CASSGGTGGVGTEAFF. The CDR3 nucleotides are TGCGCCAGCAGCGGCGGGACAGGGGGCGTTGGCACTGAAGCTTTCTTT.

V is TRBV12-3 or TRBV12-4 and J is TRBJ2-1, with D hard to call. The V and J ends lost 3 bases and 10 bases respectively, with 7 bases between them. The CDR3 totals 11 residues. The CDR3 sequence is CASSFMWEQFF. In nucleotides, the CDR3 is TGTGCCAGCAGTTTTATGTGGGAGCAGTTCTTC.